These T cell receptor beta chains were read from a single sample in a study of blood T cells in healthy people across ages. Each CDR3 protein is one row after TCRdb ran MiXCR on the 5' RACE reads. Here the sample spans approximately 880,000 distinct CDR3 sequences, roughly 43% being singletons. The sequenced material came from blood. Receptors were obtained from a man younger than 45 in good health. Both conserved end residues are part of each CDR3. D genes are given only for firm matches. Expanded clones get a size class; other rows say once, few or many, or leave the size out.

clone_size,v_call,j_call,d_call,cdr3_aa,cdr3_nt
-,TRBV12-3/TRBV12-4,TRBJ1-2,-,CASSRRRGDGYTF,TGTGCCAGCAGCCGGCGCCGGGGGGATGGCTACACCTTC
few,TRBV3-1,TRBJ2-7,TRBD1,CASSQVSGQGNHEQYF,TGTGCCAGCAGCCAAGTATCCGGACAGGGGAACCACGAGCAGTACTTC
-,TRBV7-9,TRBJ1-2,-,CASSPGRVSPYTF,TGTGCCAGCAGCCCCGGACGGGTCTCTCCGTACACCTTC
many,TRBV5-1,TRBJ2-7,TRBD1,CASSFQGAYEQYF,TGCGCCAGCAGCTTCCAGGGGGCCTACGAGCAGTACTTC
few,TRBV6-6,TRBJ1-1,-,CASSSLGGNTEAFF,TGTGCCAGCAGCTCACTGGGAGGGAACACTGAAGCTTTCTTT
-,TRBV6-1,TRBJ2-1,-,CASSEGYGTEQFF,TGTGCCAGCAGTGAAGGGTACGGGACTGAGCAGTTCTTC
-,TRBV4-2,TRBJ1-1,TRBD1,CASSQVDRDTEAFF,TGTGCCAGCAGCCAGGTGGACAGGGACACTGAAGCTTTCTTT
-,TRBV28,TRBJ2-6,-,CASTPAGTTNVLTF,TGTGCCTCCACGCCCGCGGGTACGACCAACGTCCTGACTTTC
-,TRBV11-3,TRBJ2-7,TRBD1,CASSSRGPEQYF,TGTGCCAGCAGCTCCAGGGGGCCCGAGCAGTACTTC
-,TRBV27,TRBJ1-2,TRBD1,CASSLYGTGDGYTF,TGTGCCAGCAGTTTATACGGGACAGGGGATGGCTACACCTTC
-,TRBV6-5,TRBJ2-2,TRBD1,CASSYVWGQFTGELFF,TGTGCCAGCAGTTATGTGTGGGGACAGTTCACCGGGGAGCTGTTTTTT
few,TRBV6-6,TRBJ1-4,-,CASRWDTATNEKLFF,TGTGCCAGCAGGTGGGACACCGCAACTAATGAAAAACTGTTTTTT
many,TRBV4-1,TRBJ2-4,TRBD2,CASSQGGLAGLGKNIQYF,TGCGCCAGCAGCCAAGGCGGACTAGCGGGGCTCGGCAAAAACATTCAGTACTTC
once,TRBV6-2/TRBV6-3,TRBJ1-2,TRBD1,CAGGTGGGANYGYTF,TGTGCCGGAGGGACAGGCGGCGGGGCTAACTATGGCTACACCTTC
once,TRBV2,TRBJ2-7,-,CASLLGQGLSYEQYF,TGTGCCAGCTTACTAGGGCAGGGCCTCTCCTACGAGCAGTACTTC
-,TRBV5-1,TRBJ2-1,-,CASSLGAAFGEQFF,TGCGCCAGCAGCTTGGGCGCCGCCTTTGGAGAGCAGTTCTTC
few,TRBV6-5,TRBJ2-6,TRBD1,CASSYRTGGGSGANVLTF,TGTGCCAGCAGTTACCGGACAGGGGGCGGAAGTGGGGCCAACGTCCTGACTTTC